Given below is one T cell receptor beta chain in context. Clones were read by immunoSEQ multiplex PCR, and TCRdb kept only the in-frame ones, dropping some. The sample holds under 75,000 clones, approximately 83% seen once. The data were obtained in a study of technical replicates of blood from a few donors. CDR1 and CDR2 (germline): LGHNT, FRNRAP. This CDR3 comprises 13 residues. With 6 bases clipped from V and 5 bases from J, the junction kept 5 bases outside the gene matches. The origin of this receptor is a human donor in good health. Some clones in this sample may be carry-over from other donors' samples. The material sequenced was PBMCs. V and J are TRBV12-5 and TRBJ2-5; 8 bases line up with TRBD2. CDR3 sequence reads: CASGLAGRETQYF. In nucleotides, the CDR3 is TGTGCTAGTGGGTTAGCGGGAAGGGAGACCCAGTACTTC.